The clone carrying this T cell receptor beta chain was observed a handful of times. These data belong to a study of blood T cell repertoires in COVID-19. Study summary: Researchers got acute and convalescent COVID-19 samples from the United States, Italy and Spain.

Authors' analysis steps: Counts of nucleated cells, estimated from reference gene primer amplification, were obtained. Here immunoSEQ multiplex PCR was the method, and the copy in TCRdb shows in-frame clones only, minus some. The V and J calls and the clone size are those of that table, but D and trimming were determined from the DNA. The sample shows over 150,000 clones, just over 85% of them seen only once. The V and J ends lost 4 bases and 5 bases, in that order; junction bases with no gene match: 4. The germline gives CDR1 LNHDA, CDR2 SQIVND (reference sequence). CDR3 length: 15 residues. Participants were aged roughly 18 to 90 years, lived in 20 to 25 US areas, and enrolled virtually. In assigning cohorts, the study relied on participant-reported clinical history.

Sequenced input: PBMCs or T cells enriched from blood (not recorded which). The V and J genes are TRBV19 and TRBJ2-2; 10 bases line up with TRBD1. This receptor was taken from a woman between 18 and 30 years old who had recovered from COVID-19. As DNA, the CDR3 is TGTGCCAGTAGTAGGGGACAGGGGAGTACCGGGGAGCTGTTTTTT. It encodes CASSRGQGSTGELFF.